The sequence of this T cell receptor (beta chain) was determined in a study of cytomegalovirus exposure and HLA in healthy donors. Use of 60 Vbeta and 13 Jbeta primers characterized the PCR. Assay used: immunoSEQ multiplex PCR; TCRdb lists only in-frame clones, some missing. The sample carries some 150,000 clones, less than 90% recorded once. The V end lost 3 bases, the J end lost 2 bases, and 11 bases lay between the germline ends. Germline V gene sequence: CDR1 SGHTA, CDR2 FQGNSA. There are 14 residues in the CDR3. The rearrangement links TRBV7-2 to TRBJ2-7; D may be TRBD1 (5 bases). This TCR derives from a man between 40 and 49 years old in good health and CMV-seronegative. Specimen: PBMCs. In nucleotides, the CDR3 is TGTGCCAGCAGCTTCGTGCAGGGAACCTACGAGCAGTACTTC. It encodes CASSFVQGTYEQYF.